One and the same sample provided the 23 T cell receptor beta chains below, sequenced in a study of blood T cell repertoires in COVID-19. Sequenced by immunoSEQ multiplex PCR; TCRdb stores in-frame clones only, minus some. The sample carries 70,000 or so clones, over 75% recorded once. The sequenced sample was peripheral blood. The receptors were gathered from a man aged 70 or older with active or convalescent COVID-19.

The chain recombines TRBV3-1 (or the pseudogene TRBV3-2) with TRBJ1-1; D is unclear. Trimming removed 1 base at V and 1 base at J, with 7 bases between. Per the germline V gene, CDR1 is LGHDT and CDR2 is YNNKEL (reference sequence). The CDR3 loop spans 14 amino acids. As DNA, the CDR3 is TGTGCCAGCAGCCAAGGACTCCAGAACACTGAAGCTTTCTTT. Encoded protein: CASSQGLQNTEAFF.

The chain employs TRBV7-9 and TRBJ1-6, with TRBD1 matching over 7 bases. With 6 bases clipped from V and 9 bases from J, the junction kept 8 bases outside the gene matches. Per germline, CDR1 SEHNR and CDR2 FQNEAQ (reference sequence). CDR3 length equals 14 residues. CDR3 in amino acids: CASRSRTGASPLHF. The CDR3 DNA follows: TGTGCCAGCAGGAGCCGGACAGGAGCTTCACCCCTCCACTTT.

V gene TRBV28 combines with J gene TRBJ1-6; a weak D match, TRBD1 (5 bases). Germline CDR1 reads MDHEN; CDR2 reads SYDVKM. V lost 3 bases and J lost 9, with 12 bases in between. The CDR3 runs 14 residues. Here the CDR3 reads CASSLEGGGSPLHF. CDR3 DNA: TGTGCCAGCAGTTTGGAAGGCGGGGGTTCACCCCTCCACTTT.

The CDR3 DNA is TGTGCCAGCAGCTTAGCCGCAGGGAACACCGGGGAGCTGTTTTTT. It encodes CASSLAAGNTGELFF. The chain carries TRBV7-2 and TRBJ2-2; D not certain. The V and J ends lost 0 bases and 1 base respectively, with 6 bases between them. CDR1 is SGHTA, CDR2 FQGNSA, per germline. This CDR3 is 15 amino acids long.

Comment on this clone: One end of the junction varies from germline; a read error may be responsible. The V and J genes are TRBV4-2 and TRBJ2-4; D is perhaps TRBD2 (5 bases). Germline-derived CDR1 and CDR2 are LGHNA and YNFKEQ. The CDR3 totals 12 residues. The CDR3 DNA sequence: TGTGCCAGCAGCCAAGATAGCGAGCGGAGGAACTTC. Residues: CASSQDSERRNF.

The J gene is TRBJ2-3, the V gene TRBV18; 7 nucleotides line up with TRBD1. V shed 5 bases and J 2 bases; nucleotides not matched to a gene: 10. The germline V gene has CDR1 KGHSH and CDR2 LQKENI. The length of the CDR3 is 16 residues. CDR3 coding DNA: TGTGCCAGCTCATCGACGACAGGGACCAACACAGATACGCAGTATTTT. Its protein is CASSSTTGTNTDTQYF. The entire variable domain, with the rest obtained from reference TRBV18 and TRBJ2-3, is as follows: NAGVMQNPRHLVRRRGQEARLRCSPMKGHSHVYWYRQLPEEGLKFMVYLQKENIIDESGMPKERFSAEFPKEGPSILRIQQVVRGDSAAYFCASSSTTGTNTDTQYFGPGTRLTVL.

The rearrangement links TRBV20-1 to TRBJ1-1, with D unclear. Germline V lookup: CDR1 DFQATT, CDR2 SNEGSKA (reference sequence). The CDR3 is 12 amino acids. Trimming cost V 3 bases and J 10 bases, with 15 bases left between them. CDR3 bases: TGCAGTGCTAGTATTATGGGCAGAGCAGCTTTCTTT. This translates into CSASIMGRAAFF.

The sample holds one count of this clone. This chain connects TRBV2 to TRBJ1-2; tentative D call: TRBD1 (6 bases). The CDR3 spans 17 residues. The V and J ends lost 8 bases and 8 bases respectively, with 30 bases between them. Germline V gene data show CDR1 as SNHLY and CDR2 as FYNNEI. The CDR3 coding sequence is TGTGCCAGCCGGGCTTGGGGGCGCAGGTCGGGCCATGGGGGCTACACCTTC. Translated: CASRAWGRRSGHGGYTF.

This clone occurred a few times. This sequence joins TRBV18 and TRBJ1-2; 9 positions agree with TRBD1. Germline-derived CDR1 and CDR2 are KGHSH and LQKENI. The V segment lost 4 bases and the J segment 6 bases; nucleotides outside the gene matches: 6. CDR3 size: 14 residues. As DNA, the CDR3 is TGTGCCAGCTCACTAACTACAGGGGGCGATGGCTACACCTTC. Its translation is CASSLTTGGDGYTF. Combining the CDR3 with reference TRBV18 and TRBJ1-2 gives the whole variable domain NAGVMQNPRHLVRRRGQEARLRCSPMKGHSHVYWYRQLPEEGLKFMVYLQKENIIDESGMPKERFSAEFPKEGPSILRIQQVVRGDSAAYFCASSLTTGGDGYTFGSGTRLTVV.

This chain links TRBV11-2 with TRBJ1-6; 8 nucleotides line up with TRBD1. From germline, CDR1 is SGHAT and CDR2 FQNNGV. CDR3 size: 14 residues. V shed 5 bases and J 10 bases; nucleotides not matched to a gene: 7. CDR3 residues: CASSRGQGGSPLHF. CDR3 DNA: TGTGCCAGCAGCCGAGGACAGGGAGGGTCACCCCTCCACTTT.

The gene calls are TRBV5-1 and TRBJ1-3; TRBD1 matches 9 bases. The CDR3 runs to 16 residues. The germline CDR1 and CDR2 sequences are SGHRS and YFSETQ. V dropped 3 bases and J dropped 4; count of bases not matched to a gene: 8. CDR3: CASSSGTGTEGNTIYF. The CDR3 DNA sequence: TGCGCCAGCAGCTCTGGGACAGGGACAGAAGGAAACACCATATATTTT.

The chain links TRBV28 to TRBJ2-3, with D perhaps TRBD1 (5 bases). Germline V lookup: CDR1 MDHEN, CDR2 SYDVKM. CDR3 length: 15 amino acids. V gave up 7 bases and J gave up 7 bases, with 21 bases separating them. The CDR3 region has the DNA TGTGCCAGCACCGCTTTCGCGGCAGGGTTGAATACGCAGTATTTT. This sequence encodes CASTAFAAGLNTQYF.

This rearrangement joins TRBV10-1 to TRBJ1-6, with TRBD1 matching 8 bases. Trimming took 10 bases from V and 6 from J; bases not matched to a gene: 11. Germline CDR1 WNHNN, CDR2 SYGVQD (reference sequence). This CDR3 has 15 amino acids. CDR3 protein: CATETRDRFNSPLHF. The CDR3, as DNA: TGCGCCACCGAAACACGGGACAGGTTTAATTCACCCCTCCACTTT.

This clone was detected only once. Here the CDR3 reads CAISSGGRGTEAFF. DNA for the CDR3: TGTGCCATAAGCTCAGGGGGTAGGGGTACTGAAGCTTTCTTT. J is TRBJ1-1 and V is TRBV7-9; TRBD1 agrees at 7 bases. CDR1 and CDR2 (germline): SEHNR, FQNEAQ (reference sequence). The CDR3 runs to 14 residues. J gave up 5 bases and V 10 bases, and 13 bases lay outside the gene matches.

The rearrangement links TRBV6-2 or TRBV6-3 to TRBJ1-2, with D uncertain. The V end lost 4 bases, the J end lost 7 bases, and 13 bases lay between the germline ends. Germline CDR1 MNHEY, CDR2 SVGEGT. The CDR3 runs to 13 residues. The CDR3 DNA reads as TGTGCCAGCAGTTCCACGAGTGGGCTTGGCTACACCTTC. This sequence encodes CASSSTSGLGYTF.

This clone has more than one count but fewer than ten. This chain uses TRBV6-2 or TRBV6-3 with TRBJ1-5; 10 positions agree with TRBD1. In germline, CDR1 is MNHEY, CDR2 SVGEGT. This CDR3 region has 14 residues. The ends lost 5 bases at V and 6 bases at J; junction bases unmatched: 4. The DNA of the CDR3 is TGTGCCAGCAGTCCCCGACAGGGGGCTCAGCCCCAGCATTTT. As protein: CASSPRQGAQPQHF.

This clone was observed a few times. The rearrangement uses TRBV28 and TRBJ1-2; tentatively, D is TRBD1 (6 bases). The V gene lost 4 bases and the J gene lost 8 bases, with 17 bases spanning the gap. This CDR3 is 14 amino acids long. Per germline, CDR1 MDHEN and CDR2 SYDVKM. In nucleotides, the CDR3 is TGTGCCAGCAGTTCCTCCCGGGGGGCCTTGGGCTACACCTTC. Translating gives CASSSSRGALGYTF.

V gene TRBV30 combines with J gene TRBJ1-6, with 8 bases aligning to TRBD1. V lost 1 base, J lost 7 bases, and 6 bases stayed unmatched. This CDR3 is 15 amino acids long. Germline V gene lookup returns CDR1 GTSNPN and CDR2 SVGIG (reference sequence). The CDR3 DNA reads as TGTGCCTGGAGTGCAAGGACAGGGAAGAATTCACCCCTCCACTTT. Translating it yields CAWSARTGKNSPLHF. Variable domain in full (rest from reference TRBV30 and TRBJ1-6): SQTIHQWPATLVQPVGSPLSLECTVEGTSNPNLYWYRQAAGRGLQLLFYSVGIGQISSEVPQNLSASRPQDRQFILSSKKLLLSDSGFYLCAWSARTGKNSPLHFGNGTRLTVT.

The CDR3 protein is CASSQDRTLRETQYF. DNA for the CDR3: TGCGCCAGCAGTCAGGACCGGACTTTGAGGGAGACCCAGTACTTC. The chain is built from TRBV5-1 and TRBJ2-5, with D possibly being TRBD2 (5 bases). Deletions cut 5 bases from V and 5 bases from J, with 19 bases between. CDR1 SGHRS and CDR2 YFSETQ come from the germline V gene. CDR3 size: 15 residues.

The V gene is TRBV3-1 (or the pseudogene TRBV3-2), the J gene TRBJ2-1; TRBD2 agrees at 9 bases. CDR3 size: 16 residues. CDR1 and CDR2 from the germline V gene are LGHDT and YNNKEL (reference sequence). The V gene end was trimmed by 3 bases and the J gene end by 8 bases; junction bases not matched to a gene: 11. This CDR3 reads CASSHAIGRGGDEQFF. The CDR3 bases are TGTGCCAGCAGCCATGCCATTGGGCGGGGGGGCGATGAGCAGTTCTTC.

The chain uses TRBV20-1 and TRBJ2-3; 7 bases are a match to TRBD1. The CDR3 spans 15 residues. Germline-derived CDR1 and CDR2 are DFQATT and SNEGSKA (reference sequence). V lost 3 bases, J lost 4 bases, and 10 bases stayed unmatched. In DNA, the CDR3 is TGCAGTGCTAGTAAGGTGACAGGGATCGCAGATACGCAGTATTTT. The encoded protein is CSASKVTGIADTQYF.

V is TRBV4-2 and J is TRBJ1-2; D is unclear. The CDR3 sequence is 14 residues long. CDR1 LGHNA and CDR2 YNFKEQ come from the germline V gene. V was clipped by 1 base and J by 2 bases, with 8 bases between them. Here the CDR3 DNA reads TGTGCCAGCAGCCAAGGTGGCAGAAACTATGGCTACACCTTC. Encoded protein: CASSQGGRNYGYTF.

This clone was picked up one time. The CDR3 is CASSLRRTGQERYTF. In nucleotides, the CDR3 is TGTGCCAGCAGCTTGAGGCGGACGGGACAGGAACGCTACACCTTC. The V and J genes are TRBV3-1 (or the pseudogene TRBV3-2) and TRBJ1-2; 8 nucleotides line up with TRBD1. This CDR3 has 15 amino acids. V gave up 5 bases and J gave up 9 bases; unmatched junction bases: 14. Germline V gene data show CDR1 as LGHDT and CDR2 as YNNKEL (reference sequence).